This T cell receptor beta chain derives from a study of blood T cell repertoires in COVID-19. Original processing notes: Estimates of nucleated cell counts were drawn from the amplification of reference gene primers. Measured with immunoSEQ multiplex PCR; TCRdb has only the in-frame clones, and not every one. The V and J calls and clone size come from that table; D and trimming were worked out from the DNA. In the table there are around 260,000 clones, about 85% of which are singletons. The CDR3 covers 12 residues. The V end lost 3 bases, the J end lost 6 bases, and 6 bases lay between the germline ends.

The chain joins TRBV12-3 or TRBV12-4 to TRBJ2-4, with a weak D call TRBD2 (5 bases). The receptor's source is a human donor with COVID-19, enrolled during active disease. The donor label of this sample is uncertain. Sequencing used peripheral blood. The CDR3 here is CASSFEGNIQYF. CDR3 bases: TGTGCCAGCAGTTTCGAGGGAAACATTCAGTACTTC.